Below, 10 T cell receptor beta chains from the same sample are listed, as sequenced in a study of cytomegalovirus exposure and HLA in healthy donors. The table came from immunoSEQ multiplex PCR; TCRdb's copy has only in-frame clones and leaves some out. The sample contains about 270,000 clones, roughly 85% of which appear only once. Sequencing used PBMCs. These receptors all come from a woman aged 18-29 years in good health and CMV-seronegative.

The V gene is TRBV5-1, the J gene TRBJ1-1, with D possibly matching TRBD1 (5 bases). The CDR3 is 13 residues long. Germline CDR1 reads SGHRS; CDR2 reads YFSETQ. The ends were cut back, 4 bases at V and 10 bases at J, with 17 bases in the middle. CDR3 loop: CASSLLLRGVAFF. DNA of the CDR3: TGCGCCAGCAGCCTTCTCCTCCGGGGGGTAGCTTTCTTT.

This chain uses TRBV28 with TRBJ2-7, with 7 bases lining up with TRBD1. Germline CDR1 MDHEN, CDR2 SYDVKM. V gave up 3 bases and J gave up 2 bases; unmatched junction bases: 4. The CDR3 is 14 amino acids. CDR3 sequence: CASSLDRPPYEQYF. The CDR3 bases are TGTGCCAGCAGTTTGGACAGGCCCCCCTACGAGCAGTACTTC.

CDR3 nucleotide sequence: TGTGCCAGCACCCTCCAGGGTATTGGCACTGAAGCTTTCTTT. This sequence encodes CASTLQGIGTEAFF. This chain connects TRBV7-8 to TRBJ1-1; D may be TRBD1 (5 bases). Looked up from germline, CDR1 is SGHVS and CDR2 is FQNEAQ. The CDR3 contains 14 residues. The ends were cut back, 7 bases at V and 4 bases at J, with 16 bases in the middle.

The chain couples TRBV5-6 to TRBJ1-5; 7 bases are a match to TRBD1. The CDR3 has 15 residues. Trimming removed 7 bases from V and 4 bases from J; junction bases left unmatched: 11. Germline V CDR1 and CDR2: SGHDT, YYEEEE. CDR3 region: CASAQFWDSNQPQHF. DNA of the CDR3: TGTGCCAGCGCCCAATTTTGGGACAGTAATCAGCCCCAGCATTTT.

This clone was observed a few times. The gene calls are TRBV10-1 and TRBJ2-3; a possible D gene is TRBD1 (6 bases). Trimming shortened V by 3 bases and J by 4 bases, and 11 bases separated the two germline ends. This CDR3 has 14 residues. The germline CDR1 and CDR2 sequences are WNHNN and SYGVQD (reference sequence). The CDR3 reads CASSEQGRSDTQYF. DNA of the CDR3: TGCGCCAGCAGTGAACAGGGAAGGTCAGATACGCAGTATTTT.

The chain couples TRBV5-1 to TRBJ2-3; perhaps TRBD2 as D (6 bases). Germline lookup yields CDR1 SGHRS and CDR2 YFSETQ. This CDR3 spans 17 amino acids. Deletions cut 1 base from V and 1 base from J, with 16 bases between. The CDR3 DNA is TGCGCCAGCAGCTTGAAAGCAGGGACGGGGGGCACAGATACGCAGTATTTT. Its translation: CASSLKAGTGGTDTQYF.

The chain combines TRBV29-1 with TRBJ1-2; 11 bases fit TRBD1. V lost 5 bases to trimming and J lost 2 bases; unmatched junction nucleotides: 4. The CDR3 is 14 residues long. The germline V gene has CDR1 SQVTM and CDR2 ANQGSEA. In DNA, the CDR3 is TGCAGCGTTTGGGGGGACAGGGGGAACTATGGCTACACCTTC. This sequence encodes CSVWGDRGNYGYTF.

The chain is built from TRBV7-2 and TRBJ2-7; 7 nucleotides align to TRBD2. The CDR3 consists of 15 residues. V was pared by 1 base and J by 3 bases, with 6 bases of the junction left unmatched. From germline, CDR1 is SGHTA and CDR2 FQGNSA. Here the CDR3 DNA reads TGTGCCAGCAGCTTAGATCGAGCGGGATTCTACGAGCAGTACTTC. Its protein is CASSLDRAGFYEQYF.

On this clone itself: Germline and junction disagree at one end, which may indicate a read error. This chain links TRBV6-6 with TRBJ2-1; TRBD2 agrees at 14 bases. Germline loops: CDR1 MNHNY, CDR2 SVGAGI (reference sequence). The CDR3 totals 16 residues. CDR3 nucleotides: TGTGCCAGCAGTCCGACTAGCGGGAGGGCCTATAATGAGCAGTTCTTC. This codes for CASSPTSGRAYNEQFF.

The V gene is TRBV4-2, the J gene TRBJ1-4; TRBD1 matches 9 bases. CDR3 length: 21 amino acids. V was clipped by 0 bases and J by 8 bases; unmatched bases: 22. Germline assignment: CDR1 LGHNA and CDR2 YNFKEQ. CDR3 residues: CASSQDFAARTRTGDFEKLFF. CDR3 DNA sequence: TGTGCCAGCAGCCAAGATTTTGCGGCGAGGACTAGGACAGGGGATTTCGAAAAACTGTTTTTT.